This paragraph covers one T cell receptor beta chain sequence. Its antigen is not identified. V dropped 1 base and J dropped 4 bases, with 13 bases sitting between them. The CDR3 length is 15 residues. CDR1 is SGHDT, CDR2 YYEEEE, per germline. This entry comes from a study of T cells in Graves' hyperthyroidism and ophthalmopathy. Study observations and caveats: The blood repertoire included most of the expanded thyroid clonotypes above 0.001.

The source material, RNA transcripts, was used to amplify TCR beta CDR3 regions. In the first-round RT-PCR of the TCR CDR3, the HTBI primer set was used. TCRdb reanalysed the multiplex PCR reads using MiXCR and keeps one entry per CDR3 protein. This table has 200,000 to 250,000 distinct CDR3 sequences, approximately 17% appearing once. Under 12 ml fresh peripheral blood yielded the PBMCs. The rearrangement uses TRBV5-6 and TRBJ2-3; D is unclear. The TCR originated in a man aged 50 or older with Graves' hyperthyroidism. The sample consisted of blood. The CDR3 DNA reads TGTGCCAGCAGCTTGCCAGGAGACGCTTCAGATACGCAGTATTTT. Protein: CASSLPGDASDTQYF.